The entry that follows covers one TCR beta chain sequence. The CDR3 has 20 residues. The V gene's germline CDR1 is LGHDT and CDR2 YNNKEL (reference sequence). Trimming pared 0 bases from V and 16 bases from J, leaving 37 bases between. This entry is derived from a study of blood T cell repertoires in COVID-19. Study-level information: Sites in the United States, Italy and Spain provided acute and convalescent COVID-19 samples.

The method was immunoSEQ multiplex PCR; TCRdb's version includes in-frame clones alone and lacks a portion of them. The sample lists tens of thousands of clones, approximately 91% seen once, with nearly 4% in the top ten. What was sequenced was peripheral blood. This TCR derives from a man in his 70s with acute or convalescent COVID-19. The rearrangement joins TRBV3-1 (or the pseudogene TRBV3-2) to TRBJ2-1, with D tentatively TRBD2 (6 bases). CDR3 sequence: CASSQDRPAVGSTRSGREFF. The CDR3 nucleotides are TGTGCCAGCAGCCAAGACCGTCCCGCGGTGGGGTCCACACGGAGCGGGCGAGAATTCTTC.